This TCR beta chain was captured in a study of siplizumab effects on memory and regulatory T cells. Germline V gene data show CDR1 as SGHRS and CDR2 as YFSETQ. V was shortened by 0 bases and J by 4 bases, with 17 bases between the two germline ends. This CDR3 region has 17 residues. About this clone itself: Its specificity is unknown.

The table came from immunoSEQ multiplex PCR; TCRdb's copy has only in-frame clones and leaves some out. This sample has approximately 100,000 clones, with around 93% found just once. Study-wide results and limits: Memory cells seemed less diverse than naive T cells, which seemed major alloresponse contributors. In roughly 75-97% of proliferating CD4+ or CD8+ clones, a naive or memory phenotype could not be assigned.

J is TRBJ1-3 and V is TRBV5-1; D is possibly TRBD1 (5 bases). The source is a human donor in good health. Material for sequencing was non-Treg CD4+ T cells sorted from blood. CDR3 sequence (DNA): TGCGCCAGCAGCTTGGCCTTAGGGGACGCCTCGGGAAACACCATATATTTT. This sequence encodes CASSLALGDASGNTIYF. The whole variable domain, filled in from reference TRBV5-1 and TRBJ1-3, reads KAGVTQTPRYLIKTRGQQVTLSCSPISGHRSVSWYQQTPGQGLQFLFEYFSETQRNKGNFPGRFSGRQFSNSRSEMNVSTLELGDSALYLCASSLALGDASGNTIYFGEGSWLTVV.